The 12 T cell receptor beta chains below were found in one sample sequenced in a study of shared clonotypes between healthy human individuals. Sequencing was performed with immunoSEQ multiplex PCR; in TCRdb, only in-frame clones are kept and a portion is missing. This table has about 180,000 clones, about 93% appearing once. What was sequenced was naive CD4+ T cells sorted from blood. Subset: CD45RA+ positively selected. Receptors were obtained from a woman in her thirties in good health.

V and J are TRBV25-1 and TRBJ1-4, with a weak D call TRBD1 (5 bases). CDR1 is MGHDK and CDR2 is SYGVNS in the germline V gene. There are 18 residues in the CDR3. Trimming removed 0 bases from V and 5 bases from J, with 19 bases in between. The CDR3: CASSEYEGRRQSNEKLFF. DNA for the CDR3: TGTGCCAGCAGTGAATATGAGGGGAGGAGACAATCGAATGAAAAACTGTTTTTT.

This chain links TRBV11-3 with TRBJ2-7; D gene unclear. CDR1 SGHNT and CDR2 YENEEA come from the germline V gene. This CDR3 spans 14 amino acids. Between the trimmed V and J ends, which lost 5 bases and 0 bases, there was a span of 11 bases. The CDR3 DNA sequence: TGTGCCAGCAGCCTAACACCCTACTCCTACGAGCAGTACTTC. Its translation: CASSLTPYSYEQYF.

CDR3 in amino acids: CAITISGTGEGENYGYTF. In DNA form, the CDR3 reads TGTGCCATCACAATCTCCGGGACAGGGGAAGGAGAGAACTATGGCTACACCTTC. V and J are TRBV28 and TRBJ1-2; 10 bases are shared with TRBD1. Losses at the gene ends were 10 bases for V and 2 bases for J; bases not matched to a gene: 19. Germline V gene sequence: CDR1 MDHEN, CDR2 SYDVKM. This CDR3 comprises 18 residues.

The CDR3 region is CASSVAPEDVSEQFF. Here the CDR3 DNA reads TGTGCCAGCAGCGTAGCGCCGGAGGACGTATCCGAGCAGTTCTTC. The chain has TRBV9 and TRBJ2-1, with TRBD2 as a possible D gene (5 bases). Per the germline V gene, CDR1 is SGDLS and CDR2 is YYNGEE. This CDR3 is 15 amino acids long. V shed 0 bases and J shed 10 bases, with 17 bases lying between them. Supplemented by reference TRBV9 and TRBJ2-1, the full variable domain reads DSGVTQTPKHLITATGQRVTLRCSPRSGDLSVYWYQQSLDQGLQFLIQYYNGEERAKGNILERFSAQQFPDLHSELNLSSLELGDSALYFCASSVAPEDVSEQFFGPGTRLTVL.

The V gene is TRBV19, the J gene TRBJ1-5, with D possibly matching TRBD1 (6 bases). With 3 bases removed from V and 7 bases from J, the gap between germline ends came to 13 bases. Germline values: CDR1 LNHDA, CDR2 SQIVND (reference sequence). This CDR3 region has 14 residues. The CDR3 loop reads CASSIGQGKQPQHF. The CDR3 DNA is TGTGCCAGTAGTATTGGGCAGGGGAAACAGCCCCAGCATTTT.

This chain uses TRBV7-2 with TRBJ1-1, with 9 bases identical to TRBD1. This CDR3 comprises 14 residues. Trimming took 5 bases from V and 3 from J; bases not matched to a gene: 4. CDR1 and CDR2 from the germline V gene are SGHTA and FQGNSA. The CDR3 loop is CASSQWDRDTEAFF. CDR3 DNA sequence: TGTGCCAGCAGCCAGTGGGACAGGGACACTGAAGCTTTCTTT.

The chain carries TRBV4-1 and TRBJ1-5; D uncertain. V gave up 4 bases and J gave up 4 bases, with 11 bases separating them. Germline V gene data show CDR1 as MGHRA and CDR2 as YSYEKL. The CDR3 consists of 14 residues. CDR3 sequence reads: CASSRVPGNQPQHF. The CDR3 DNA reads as TGCGCCAGCAGCCGCGTCCCGGGGAATCAGCCCCAGCATTTT.

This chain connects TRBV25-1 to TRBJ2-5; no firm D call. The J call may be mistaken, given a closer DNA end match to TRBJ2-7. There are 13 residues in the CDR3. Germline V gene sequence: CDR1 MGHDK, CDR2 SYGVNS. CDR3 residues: CASSDSWSLEQYF. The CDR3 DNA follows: TGTGCCAGCAGTGATTCTTGGTCCCTCGAGCAGTACTTC.

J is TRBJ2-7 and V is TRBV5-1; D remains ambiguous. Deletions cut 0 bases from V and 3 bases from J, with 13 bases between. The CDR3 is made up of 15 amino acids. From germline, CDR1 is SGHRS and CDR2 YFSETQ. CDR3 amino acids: CASSLGSQFNYEQYF. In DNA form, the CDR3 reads TGCGCCAGCAGCTTGGGCTCCCAGTTTAACTACGAGCAGTACTTC. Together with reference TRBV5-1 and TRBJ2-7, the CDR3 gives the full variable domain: KAGVTQTPRYLIKTRGQQVTLSCSPISGHRSVSWYQQTPGQGLQFLFEYFSETQRNKGNFPGRFSGRQFSNSRSEMNVSTLELGDSALYLCASSLGSQFNYEQYFGPGTRLTVT.

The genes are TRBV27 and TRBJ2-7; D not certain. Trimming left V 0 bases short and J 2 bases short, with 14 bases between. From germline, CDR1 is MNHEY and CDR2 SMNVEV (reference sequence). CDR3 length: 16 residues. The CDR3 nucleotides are TGTGCCAGCAGTTTATCGATAGGGCCGGTCCCCTACGAGCAGTACTTC. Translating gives CASSLSIGPVPYEQYF.

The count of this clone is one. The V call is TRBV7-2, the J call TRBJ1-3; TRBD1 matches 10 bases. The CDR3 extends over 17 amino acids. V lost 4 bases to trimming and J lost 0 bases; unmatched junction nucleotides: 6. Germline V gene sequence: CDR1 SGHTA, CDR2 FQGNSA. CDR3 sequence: CASSSVGTGDSGNTIYF. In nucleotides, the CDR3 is TGTGCCAGCAGCTCCGTGGGGACAGGGGACTCTGGAAACACCATATATTTT.

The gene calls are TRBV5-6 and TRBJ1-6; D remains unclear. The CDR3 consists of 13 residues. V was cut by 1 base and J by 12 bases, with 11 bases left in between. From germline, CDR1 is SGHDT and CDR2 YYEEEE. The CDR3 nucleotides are TGTGCCAGCAGCTTGTTCGAGGAGCTACCCCTCCACTTT. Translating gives CASSLFEELPLHF.